A selection of T cell receptor beta chains follows, all from one sample in a study of cytomegalovirus exposure and HLA in healthy donors. Produced via immunoSEQ multiplex PCR; TCRdb's table is partial and in-frame only. The data show fewer than 250,000 clones, 75% to 85% seen once. Sequences were obtained from PBMCs. All receptors derive from a male donor in good health and CMV-seropositive. The CDR3 runs from the conserved cysteine through the conserved F or W. The D gene is left open where the match is weak. Where a row states a size, it is once, few, many or the class of an expanded clone; other rows omit it.

d_call,j_call,clone_size,v_call,cdr3_length,cdr3_aa,cdr3_nt
TRBD1,TRBJ2-7,-,TRBV28,16,CASTTGQALYAYEQYF,TGTGCCAGCACCACCGGACAGGCCCTATACGCCTACGAGCAGTACTTC
TRBD2,TRBJ2-7,-,TRBV29-1,12,CSVGGTPSEQYF,TGCAGCGTGGGAGGGACCCCTTCCGAGCAGTACTTC
-,TRBJ2-5,few,TRBV12-5,14,CASGLDNQRETQYF,TGTGCTAGTGGTTTGGACAATCAGCGAGAGACCCAGTACTTC
TRBD1,TRBJ1-5,-,TRBV19,15,CASSRGQAIYQPQHF,TGTGCCAGCAGTCGGGGACAGGCTATCTATCAGCCCCAGCATTTT
-,TRBJ2-2,-,TRBV14,17,CASSQEPRLSYTGELFF,TGTGCCAGCAGCCAAGAGCCAAGACTCTCTTACACCGGGGAGCTGTTTTTT
TRBD2,TRBJ2-7,-,TRBV6-5,13,CASRGAGGYEQYF,TGTGCCAGCAGGGGAGCGGGGGGGTACGAGCAGTACTTC
TRBD1,TRBJ2-7,-,TRBV4-2,16,CASSQGRDRGSYEQYF,TGTGCCAGCAGCCAGGGGCGGGACAGGGGCTCCTACGAGCAGTACTTC
-,TRBJ1-4,-,TRBV18,14,CASSPYRDDEKLFF,TGTGCCAGCTCACCCTACAGGGACGATGAAAAACTGTTTTTT
TRBD1,TRBJ1-2,-,TRBV4-3,18,CASSRAFKSGQPNYGYTF,TGCGCCAGCAGCCGCGCCTTTAAATCGGGACAGCCAAACTATGGCTACACCTTC
-,TRBJ2-7,-,TRBV14,11,CASNGVHEQYF,TGTGCCAGCAACGGGGTCCACGAGCAGTACTTC